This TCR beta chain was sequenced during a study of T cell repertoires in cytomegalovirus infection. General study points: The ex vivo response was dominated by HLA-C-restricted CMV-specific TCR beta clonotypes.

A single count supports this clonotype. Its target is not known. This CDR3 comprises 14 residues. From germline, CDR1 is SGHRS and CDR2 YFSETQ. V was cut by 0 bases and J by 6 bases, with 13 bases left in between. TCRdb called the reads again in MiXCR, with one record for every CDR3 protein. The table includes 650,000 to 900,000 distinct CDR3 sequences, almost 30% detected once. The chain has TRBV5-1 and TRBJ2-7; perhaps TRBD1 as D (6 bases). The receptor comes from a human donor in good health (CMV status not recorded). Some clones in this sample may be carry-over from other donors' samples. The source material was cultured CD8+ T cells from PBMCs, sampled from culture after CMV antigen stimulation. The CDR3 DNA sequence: TGCGCCAGCAGCTTGGGGGACACCATGGGCGAGCAGTACGTC. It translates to CASSLGDTMGEQYV.